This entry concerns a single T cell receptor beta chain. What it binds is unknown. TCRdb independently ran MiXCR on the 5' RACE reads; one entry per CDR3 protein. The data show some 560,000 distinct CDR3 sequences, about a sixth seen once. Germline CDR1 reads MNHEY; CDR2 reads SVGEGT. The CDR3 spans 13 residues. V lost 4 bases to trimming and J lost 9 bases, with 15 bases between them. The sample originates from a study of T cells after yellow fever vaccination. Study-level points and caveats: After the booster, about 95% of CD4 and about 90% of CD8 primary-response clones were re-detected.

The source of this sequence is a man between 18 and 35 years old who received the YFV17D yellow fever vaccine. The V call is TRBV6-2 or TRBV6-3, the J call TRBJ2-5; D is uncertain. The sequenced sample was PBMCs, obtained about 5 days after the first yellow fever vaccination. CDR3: CASSSGRRTAQYF. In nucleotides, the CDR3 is TGTGCCAGCAGTTCGGGCAGGCGCACGGCCCAGTACTTC.